The 25 T cell receptor beta chains given below trace back to one sample, sequenced in a study of CD4 T cells in relation to SARS-CoV-2 and coronaviruses. TCRdb's copy holds only in-frame clones and misses some; the assay was immunoSEQ multiplex PCR. The data hold about 40,000 clones, with roughly four fifths observed a single time. Their antigens are not known. The material sequenced was naive CD4+ T cells from PBMCs, cultured in vitro. Noted subset: naive CD4+ T cells isolated by negative enrichment. The receptors derive from an adult with COVID-19.

The J gene is TRBJ2-3, the V gene TRBV7-3, with 11 positions matching TRBD2. Germline loops: CDR1 SGHTA, CDR2 FQGTGA. CDR3 length: 15 amino acids. Unmatched junction bases numbered 6, after V lost 5 bases and J lost 5 bases. CDR3 region: CASSATSGSGDTQYF. The CDR3 nucleotides read TGTGCCAGCAGCGCAACTAGCGGGAGTGGAGATACGCAGTATTTT.

The chain uses TRBV15 and TRBJ1-1; tentatively, D is TRBD1 (5 bases). CDR3 length equals 16 residues. Trimming removed 0 bases at V and 4 bases at J, with 15 bases between. Germline V gene data show CDR1 as LNHNV and CDR2 as YYDKDF (reference sequence). The CDR3 is CATSRDRKGVSTEAFF. The CDR3 nucleotides read TGTGCCACCAGCAGAGATCGAAAAGGGGTTAGCACTGAAGCTTTCTTT.

This chain uses TRBV28 with TRBJ1-2; perhaps TRBD1 as D (5 bases). Germline CDR1 and CDR2: MDHEN and SYDVKM. The CDR3 has 12 residues. Deletions cut 5 bases from V and 8 bases from J, with 12 bases between. The CDR3 sequence is CASSRPGKGYTF. CDR3 bases: TGTGCCAGCAGTCGTCCAGGGAAAGGCTACACCTTC.

V is TRBV11-2 and J is TRBJ2-7, with a weak D call TRBD1 (6 bases). The germline gives CDR1 SGHAT, CDR2 FQNNGV. The V and J ends lost 3 bases and 3 bases respectively, with 9 bases between them. This CDR3 spans 13 amino acids. DNA for the CDR3: TGTGCCAGCAGCTTGGGACATAACTACGAGCAGTACTTC. The encoded protein is CASSLGHNYEQYF.

This chain uses TRBV29-1 with TRBJ1-4; 7 bases agree with TRBD1. This CDR3 has 12 amino acids. J lost 7 bases, V lost 6 bases, and 5 bases had no gene match. Germline values: CDR1 SQVTM, CDR2 ANQGSEA. DNA for the CDR3: TGCAGCGTAGTTGGGACAGCTGAAAAACTGTTTTTT. Its translation: CSVVGTAEKLFF.

In this sample, this clone turned up a few times. The gene calls are TRBV11-2 and TRBJ2-7; TRBD1 aligns across 9 bases. The CDR3 covers 14 residues. Germline CDR1 is SGHAT and CDR2 is FQNNGV. V lost 6 bases to trimming and J lost 5 bases; unmatched junction nucleotides: 8. The CDR3: CASRLGQGFHEQYF. DNA of the CDR3: TGTGCCAGCAGGCTGGGACAGGGATTCCACGAGCAGTACTTC.

V gene TRBV7-9 combines with J gene TRBJ2-1; 8 positions match TRBD2. The CDR3 length is 17 residues. Trimming removed 4 bases from V and 4 bases from J; junction bases left unmatched: 12. Germline assignment: CDR1 SEHNR and CDR2 FQNEAQ (reference sequence). CDR3 sequence (DNA): TGTGCCAGCAGCTATCCCTTGGGAGCGGGAGATTACAATGAGCAGTTCTTC. Translating gives CASSYPLGAGDYNEQFF.

The chain employs TRBV7-8 and TRBJ2-3; the D gene is possibly TRBD2 (5 bases). Trimming stripped 5 bases from V and 6 bases from J, with 15 bases between. Germline V gene data show CDR1 as SGHVS and CDR2 as FQNEAQ. The CDR3 consists of 14 residues. The CDR3 nucleotides read TGTGCCAGCAGCGCCCGGGAACTCGGTGATACGCAGTATTTT. This sequence encodes CASSARELGDTQYF.

Turning to this clone: Other DNA sequences in the sample encode the same CDR3. The chain is built from TRBV18 and TRBJ2-3, with 8 bases that match TRBD1. Per the germline V gene, CDR1 is KGHSH and CDR2 is LQKENI. The CDR3 is 14 amino acids. V shed 3 bases and J 3 bases; nucleotides not matched to a gene: 2. This CDR3 is CASSPTGATDTQYF. The DNA of the CDR3 is TGTGCCAGCTCACCGACAGGGGCGACAGATACGCAGTATTTT.

This clone occurred a few times. CDR3: CASSPPRKDTPRNQPQHF. The CDR3 region has the DNA TGCGCCAGCAGTCCCCCACGGAAAGACACTCCTCGCAATCAGCCCCAGCATTTT. The chain combines TRBV23-1 with TRBJ1-5, with no clear D. TRBV23-1 is treated as an ORF (open reading frame) with a function not yet certain. V lost 4 bases and J lost 2, with 21 bases in between. This CDR3 spans 18 amino acids.

The chain uses TRBV10-3 and TRBJ2-7; D is unresolved. CDR1 and CDR2 (germline): ENHRY, SYGVKD. The CDR3 sequence is 13 residues long. V gave up 2 bases and J gave up 2 bases, with 7 bases separating them. The CDR3 protein is CAISEGPAYEQYF. The CDR3 DNA reads as TGTGCCATCAGTGAGGGACCTGCCTACGAGCAGTACTTC.

This sequence joins TRBV19 and TRBJ1-5; no reliable D call. Germline V gene lookup returns CDR1 LNHDA and CDR2 SQIVND (reference sequence). The length of the CDR3 is 14 residues. The V end lost 3 bases, the J end lost 2 bases, and 8 bases lay between the germline ends. As DNA, the CDR3 is TGTGCCAGTAGTATCGGGCAGGGCAATCAGCCCCAGCATTTT. Translation gives CASSIGQGNQPQHF. The full variable domain, rest sourced from reference TRBV19 and TRBJ1-5, is DGGITQSPKYLFRKEGQNVTLSCEQNLNHDAMYWYRQDPGQGLRLIYYSQIVNDFQKGDIAEGYSVSREKKESFPLTVTSAQKNPTAFYLCASSIGQGNQPQHFGDGTRLSIL.

The chain couples TRBV7-9 to TRBJ1-6, with 8 bases fitting TRBD1. The CDR3 runs to 19 residues. Looked up from germline, CDR1 is SEHNR and CDR2 is FQNEAQ (reference sequence). Unmatched junction bases numbered 14, after V lost 5 bases and J lost 2 bases. This CDR3 reads CASSNSGTGDGTYNSPLHF. The CDR3 region has the DNA TGTGCCAGCAGCAACTCCGGGACAGGTGATGGAACCTATAATTCACCCCTCCACTTT.

V and J are TRBV3-1 (or the pseudogene TRBV3-2) and TRBJ2-1, with D perhaps TRBD2 (6 bases). The CDR3 contains 16 residues. V was cut by 1 base and J by 7 bases, with 17 bases left in between. Germline V gene lookup returns CDR1 LGHDT and CDR2 YNNKEL (reference sequence). CDR3 sequence (DNA): TGTGCCAGCAGCCAAGGCTGGGTAGCGGAAGGAAATGAGCAGTTCTTC. Translation gives CASSQGWVAEGNEQFF.

V usage is TRBV5-1 and J usage is TRBJ2-5, with D perhaps matching TRBD2 (5 bases). CDR3 length: 15 amino acids. The ends were cut back, 0 bases at V and 1 base at J, with 10 bases in the middle. CDR1 and CDR2 (germline): SGHRS, YFSETQ. This CDR3 is CASSLGGSGQETQYF. The CDR3 DNA follows: TGCGCCAGCAGCTTGGGCGGCAGCGGCCAAGAGACCCAGTACTTC.

The rearrangement joins TRBV2 to TRBJ2-7, with 8 bases fitting TRBD1. CDR3 length: 18 residues. J was trimmed by 3 bases and V by 6 bases; bases with no gene match: 19. In germline, CDR1 is SNHLY, CDR2 FYNNEI. CDR3 region: CASRAGTGKTRASYEQYF. In DNA form, the CDR3 reads TGTGCCAGCAGGGCAGGGACAGGTAAAACTCGCGCAAGCTACGAGCAGTACTTC.

V and J are TRBV5-1 and TRBJ1-5; D is ambiguous. CDR1 is SGHRS and CDR2 is YFSETQ in the germline V gene. This CDR3 spans 15 amino acids. Trimming removed 0 bases at V and 2 bases at J, with 9 bases between. CDR3 loop: CASSLAPAGNQPQHF. CDR3 in DNA: TGCGCCAGCAGCTTGGCCCCGGCGGGCAATCAGCCCCAGCATTTT.

The chain couples TRBV7-3 to TRBJ2-1; 12 nucleotides align to TRBD2. Trimming took 5 bases from V and 3 from J; bases not matched to a gene: 11. CDR3 length equals 18 residues. Germline V gives CDR1 SGHTA, CDR2 FQGTGA. Here the CDR3 reads CASSPGQGLAGFYNEQFF. CDR3 nucleotide sequence: TGTGCCAGCAGCCCGGGACAGGGACTAGCGGGCTTCTACAATGAGCAGTTCTTC.

The chain has TRBV2 and TRBJ2-3; unclear D gene. V lost 2 bases and J lost 6, with 3 bases in between. The CDR3 extends over 11 amino acids. Per germline, CDR1 SNHLY and CDR2 FYNNEI. The DNA of the CDR3 is TGTGCCAGCAGTGAAACCGATACGCAGTATTTT. Translating it yields CASSETDTQYF.

The V gene is TRBV5-1, the J gene TRBJ2-2; TRBD2 matches 7 bases. The J segment lost 4 bases and the V segment lost 4 bases, leaving 10 bases of the junction unmatched. This CDR3 region has 16 residues. The germline V gene has CDR1 SGHRS and CDR2 YFSETQ. The CDR3 DNA sequence: TGCGCCAGCAGCCTACGGACTAGTCCAAGCACCGGGGAGCTGTTTTTT. Translating gives CASSLRTSPSTGELFF.

The V and J genes are TRBV27 and TRBJ2-1; D remains ambiguous. Trimming took off 3 bases at V and 0 bases at J, with 12 bases between the two ends. This CDR3 spans 16 amino acids. Germline CDR1 reads MNHEY; CDR2 reads SMNVEV (reference sequence). CDR3 amino acids: CASSFWRSSSYNEQFF. The CDR3 DNA follows: TGTGCCAGCAGTTTCTGGCGGAGCAGCTCCTACAATGAGCAGTTCTTC.

The chain combines TRBV28 with TRBJ2-2; D is tentatively TRBD1 or TRBD2 (5 bases each). The CDR3 has 17 residues. Per germline, CDR1 MDHEN and CDR2 SYDVKM. Trimming shortened V by 8 bases and J by 2 bases, and 21 bases separated the two germline ends. The CDR3 DNA reads as TGTGCCAGCTCCACATGGTGGGGAGACAGTAACACCGGGGAGCTGTTTTTT. It is translated as CASSTWWGDSNTGELFF.

The genes are TRBV29-1 and TRBJ2-1; no clear D gene. CDR1 and CDR2 from the germline V gene are SQVTM and ANQGSEA. The CDR3 consists of 15 residues. The germline V and J ends were trimmed by 5 bases and 6 bases, with 20 bases remaining between them. The CDR3 reads CSVRNGFYPINEQFF. CDR3 DNA sequence: TGCAGCGTTCGAAATGGGTTCTACCCGATCAATGAGCAGTTCTTC.

This clone is a singleton in its sample. This rearrangement joins TRBV3-1 (or the pseudogene TRBV3-2) to TRBJ1-2; 7 bases are shared with TRBD1. Germline V gene data show CDR1 as LGHDT and CDR2 as YNNKEL (reference sequence). J lost 0 bases, V lost 3 bases, and 4 bases had no gene match. This CDR3 spans 15 amino acids. This CDR3 is CASSQAGTANYGYTF. CDR3 coding DNA: TGTGCCAGCAGCCAGGCCGGGACAGCTAACTATGGCTACACCTTC.

This clone has just a few counts. V usage is TRBV28 and J usage is TRBJ1-2, with D possibly being TRBD1 (5 bases). The CDR3 contains 16 residues. Germline V gene lookup returns CDR1 MDHEN and CDR2 SYDVKM. The V and J ends lost 7 bases and 7 bases respectively, with 25 bases between them. As DNA, the CDR3 is TGTGCCAGCACCCCAAGGCGGGGGACCCAGTGGAGTGGCTACACCTTC. Residues: CASTPRRGTQWSGYTF.